The sequence of this T cell receptor (beta chain) was determined in a study of OX40 agonist ivuxolimab in advanced cancers. Only a few counts were recorded for this clone. Germline values: CDR1 SGHAT, CDR2 FQNNGV. The CDR3 spans 15 residues. V shed 2 bases and J shed 6 bases, with 11 bases lying between them. Here immunoSEQ multiplex PCR was the method, and the copy in TCRdb shows in-frame clones only, minus some. This sample yields roughly 30,000 clones, of which 86% are seen a single time; around 28% belongs to the top ten. This receptor was obtained from an adult with an advanced solid tumor such as melanoma, head and neck, liver or kidney cancer. This chain connects TRBV11-2 to TRBJ1-6; D may be TRBD1 (5 bases). The input for sequencing was CD4+ or CD8+ T cells sorted from blood, taken in a trial of the OX40 agonist ivuxolimab. In DNA form, the CDR3 reads TGTGCCAGCAGCTTAAACTCGGGGCCTAATTCACCCCTCCACTTT. It specifies CASSLNSGPNSPLHF.